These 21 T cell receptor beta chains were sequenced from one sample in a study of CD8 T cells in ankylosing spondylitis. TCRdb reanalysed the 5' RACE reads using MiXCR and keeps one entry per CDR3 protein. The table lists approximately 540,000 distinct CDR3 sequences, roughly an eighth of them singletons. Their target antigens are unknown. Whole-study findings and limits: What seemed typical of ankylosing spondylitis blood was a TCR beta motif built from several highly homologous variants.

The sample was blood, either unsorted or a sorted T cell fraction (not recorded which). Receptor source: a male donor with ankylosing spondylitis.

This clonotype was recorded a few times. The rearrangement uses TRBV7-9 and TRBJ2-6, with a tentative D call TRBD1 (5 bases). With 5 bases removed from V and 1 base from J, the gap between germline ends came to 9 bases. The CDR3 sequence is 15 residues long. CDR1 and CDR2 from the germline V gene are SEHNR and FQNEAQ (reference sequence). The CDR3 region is CASSRPGSGANVLTF. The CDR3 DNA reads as TGTGCCAGCAGCCGTCCAGGGTCTGGGGCCAACGTCCTGACTTTC.

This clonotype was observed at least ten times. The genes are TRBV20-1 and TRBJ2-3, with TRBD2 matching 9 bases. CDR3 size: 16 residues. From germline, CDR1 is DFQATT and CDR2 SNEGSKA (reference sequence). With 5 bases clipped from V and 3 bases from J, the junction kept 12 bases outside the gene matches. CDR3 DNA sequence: TGCAGTGCTCCCCCAATGGGGACTAGCTCGACAGATACGCAGTATTTT. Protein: CSAPPMGTSSTDTQYF.

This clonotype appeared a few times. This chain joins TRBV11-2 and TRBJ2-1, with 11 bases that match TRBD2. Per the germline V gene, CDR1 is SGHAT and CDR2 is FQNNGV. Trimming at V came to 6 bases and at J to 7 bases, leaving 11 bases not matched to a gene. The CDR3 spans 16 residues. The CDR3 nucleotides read TGTGCCAGCAGAAGGATAGCGGGAGGGGGGTGGAATGAGCAGTTCTTC. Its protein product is CASRRIAGGGWNEQFF.

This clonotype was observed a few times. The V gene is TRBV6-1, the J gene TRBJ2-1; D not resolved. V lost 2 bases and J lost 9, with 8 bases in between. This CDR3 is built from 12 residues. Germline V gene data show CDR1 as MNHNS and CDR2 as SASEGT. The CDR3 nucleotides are TGTGCCAGCAGTGAAAGAGAGACTGAGCAGTTCTTC. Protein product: CASSERETEQFF.

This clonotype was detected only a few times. The CDR3 DNA is TGCGCCAGCAGCTTGGGTGGGCCCGGCACCGGGGAGCTGTTTTTT. Protein product: CASSLGGPGTGELFF. V usage is TRBV5-1 and J usage is TRBJ2-2; D is unresolved. Looked up from germline, CDR1 is SGHRS and CDR2 is YFSETQ. CDR3 length: 15 amino acids. Trimming cost V 0 bases and J 4 bases, with 10 bases left between them.

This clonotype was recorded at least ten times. For the CDR3, the DNA is TGCGCCAGCAGCTCTACTGGAAGGGGGGACGACGAGCAGTACTTC. Its translation is CASSSTGRGDDEQYF. V gene TRBV5-1 combines with J gene TRBJ2-7; tentatively, D is TRBD1 or TRBD2 (6 bases each). With 3 bases removed from V and 5 bases from J, the gap between germline ends came to 18 bases. Germline assignment: CDR1 SGHRS and CDR2 YFSETQ. The CDR3 is 15 residues long. The full variable domain, its missing parts supplied by reference TRBV5-1 and TRBJ2-7, is KAGVTQTPRYLIKTRGQQVTLSCSPISGHRSVSWYQQTPGQGLQFLFEYFSETQRNKGNFPGRFSGRQFSNSRSEMNVSTLELGDSALYLCASSSTGRGDDEQYFGPGTRLTVT.

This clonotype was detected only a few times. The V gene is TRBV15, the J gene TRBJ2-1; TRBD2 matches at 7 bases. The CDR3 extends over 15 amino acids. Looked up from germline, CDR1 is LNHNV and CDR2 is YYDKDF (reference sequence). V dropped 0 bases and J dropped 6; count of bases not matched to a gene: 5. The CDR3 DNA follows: TGTGCCACCAGCAGAGATGGGGGGGTAGCCAATGAGCAGTTCTTC. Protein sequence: CATSRDGGVANEQFF.

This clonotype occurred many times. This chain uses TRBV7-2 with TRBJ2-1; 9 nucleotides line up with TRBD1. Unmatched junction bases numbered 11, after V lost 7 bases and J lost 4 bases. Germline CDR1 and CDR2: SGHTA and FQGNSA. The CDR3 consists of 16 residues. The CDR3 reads CASTGMDRGLYNEQFF. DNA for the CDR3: TGTGCCAGCACCGGGATGGACAGGGGACTTTACAATGAGCAGTTCTTC.

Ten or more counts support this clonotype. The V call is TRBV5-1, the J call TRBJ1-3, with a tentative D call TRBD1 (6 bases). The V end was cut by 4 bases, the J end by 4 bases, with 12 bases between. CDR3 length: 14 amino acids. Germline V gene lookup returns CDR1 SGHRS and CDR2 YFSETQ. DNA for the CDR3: TGCGCCAGCAGCGAGACAGGCCGAGGAAACACCATATATTTT. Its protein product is CASSETGRGNTIYF.

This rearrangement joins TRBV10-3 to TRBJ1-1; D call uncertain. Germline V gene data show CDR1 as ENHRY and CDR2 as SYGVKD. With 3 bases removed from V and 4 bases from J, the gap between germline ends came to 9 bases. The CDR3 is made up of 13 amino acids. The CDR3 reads CAISDGEATEAFF. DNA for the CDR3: TGTGCCATCAGTGACGGGGAGGCCACTGAAGCTTTCTTT.

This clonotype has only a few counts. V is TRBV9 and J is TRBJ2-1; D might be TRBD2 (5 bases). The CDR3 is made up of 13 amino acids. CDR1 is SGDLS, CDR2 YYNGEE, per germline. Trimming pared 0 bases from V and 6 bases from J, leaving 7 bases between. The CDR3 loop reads CASSVGRGNEQFF. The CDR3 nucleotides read TGTGCCAGCAGCGTAGGTCGGGGCAATGAGCAGTTCTTC.

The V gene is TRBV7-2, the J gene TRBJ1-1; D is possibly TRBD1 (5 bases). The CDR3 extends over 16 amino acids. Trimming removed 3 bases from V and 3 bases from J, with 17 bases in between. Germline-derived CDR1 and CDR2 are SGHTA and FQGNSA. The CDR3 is CASSFGPRGAHTEAFF. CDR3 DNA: TGTGCCAGCAGCTTTGGGCCAAGGGGCGCACACACTGAAGCTTTCTTT.

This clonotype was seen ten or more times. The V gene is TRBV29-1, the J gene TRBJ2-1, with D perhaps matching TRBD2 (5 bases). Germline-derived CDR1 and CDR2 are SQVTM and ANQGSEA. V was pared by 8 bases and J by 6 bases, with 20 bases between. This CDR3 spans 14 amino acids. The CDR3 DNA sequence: TGCAGCAATGAAGCCTACCACCGGGGCAATGAGCAGTTCTTC. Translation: CSNEAYHRGNEQFF.

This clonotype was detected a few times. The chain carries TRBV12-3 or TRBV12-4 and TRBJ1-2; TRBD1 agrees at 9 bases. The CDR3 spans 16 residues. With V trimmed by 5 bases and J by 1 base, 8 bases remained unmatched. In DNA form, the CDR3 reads TGTGCCAGCAGTCCACAGGACAGGGGCGTTAACTATGGCTACACCTTC. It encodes CASSPQDRGVNYGYTF.

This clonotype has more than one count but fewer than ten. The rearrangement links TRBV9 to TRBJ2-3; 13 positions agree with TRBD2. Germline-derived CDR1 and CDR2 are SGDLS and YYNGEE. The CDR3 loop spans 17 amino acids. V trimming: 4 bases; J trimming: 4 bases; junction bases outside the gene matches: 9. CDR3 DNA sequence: TGTGCCAGCAGCTTCCTAGGACTAGCGGGAGTATCAGATACGCAGTATTTT. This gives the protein CASSFLGLAGVSDTQYF.

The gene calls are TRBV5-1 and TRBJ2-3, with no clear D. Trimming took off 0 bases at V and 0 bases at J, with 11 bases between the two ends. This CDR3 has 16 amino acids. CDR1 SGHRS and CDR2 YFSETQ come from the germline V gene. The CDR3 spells CASSLARNPSTDTQYF. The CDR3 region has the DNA TGCGCCAGCAGCTTGGCGCGTAACCCTAGCACAGATACGCAGTATTTT. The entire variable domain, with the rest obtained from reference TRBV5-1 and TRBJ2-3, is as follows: KAGVTQTPRYLIKTRGQQVTLSCSPISGHRSVSWYQQTPGQGLQFLFEYFSETQRNKGNFPGRFSGRQFSNSRSEMNVSTLELGDSALYLCASSLARNPSTDTQYFGPGTRLTVL.

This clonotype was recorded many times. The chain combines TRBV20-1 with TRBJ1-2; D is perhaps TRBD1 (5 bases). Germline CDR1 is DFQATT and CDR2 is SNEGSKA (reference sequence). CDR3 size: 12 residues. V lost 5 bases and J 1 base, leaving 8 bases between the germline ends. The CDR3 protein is CSAGTDNYGYTF. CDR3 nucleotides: TGCAGTGCTGGGACGGATAACTATGGCTACACCTTC.

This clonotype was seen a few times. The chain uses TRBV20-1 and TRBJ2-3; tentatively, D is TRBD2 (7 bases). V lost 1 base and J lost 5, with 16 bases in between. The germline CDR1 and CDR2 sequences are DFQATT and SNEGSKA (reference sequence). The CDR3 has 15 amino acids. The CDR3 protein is CSARGGGGQRDTQYF. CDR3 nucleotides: TGCAGTGCTAGAGGAGGGGGAGGGCAAAGAGATACGCAGTATTTT.

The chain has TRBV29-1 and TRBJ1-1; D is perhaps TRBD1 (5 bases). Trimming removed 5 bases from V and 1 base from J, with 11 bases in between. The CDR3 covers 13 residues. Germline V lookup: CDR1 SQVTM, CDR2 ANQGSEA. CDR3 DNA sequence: TGCAGCGTTAGGCAGGGTGAGAACACTGAAGCTTTCTTT. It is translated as CSVRQGENTEAFF.

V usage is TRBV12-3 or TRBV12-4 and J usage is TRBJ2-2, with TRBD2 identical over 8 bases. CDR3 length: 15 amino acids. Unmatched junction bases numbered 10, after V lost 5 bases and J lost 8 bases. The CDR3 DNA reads TGTGCCAGCAGTCCGTGGGGCGGGGGGAGTGGGGAGCTGTTTTTT. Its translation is CASSPWGGGSGELFF.

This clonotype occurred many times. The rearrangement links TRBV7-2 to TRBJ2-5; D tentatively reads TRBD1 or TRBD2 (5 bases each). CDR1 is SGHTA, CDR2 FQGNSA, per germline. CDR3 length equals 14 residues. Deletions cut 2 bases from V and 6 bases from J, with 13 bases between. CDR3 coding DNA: TGTGCCAGCAGCTTACCAGGGAGTACGCAGACCCAGTACTTC. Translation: CASSLPGSTQTQYF.